This TCR beta chain came from a study of blood T cell repertoires in COVID-19. Overall study context: Acute-phase and convalescent COVID-19 samples originated in the United States, Italy and Spain.

The V gene end was trimmed by 4 bases and the J gene end by 4 bases; junction bases not matched to a gene: 8. The CDR3 extends over 16 amino acids. Germline V gene sequence: CDR1 ENHRY, CDR2 SYGVKD. Sequencing used immunoSEQ multiplex PCR; TCRdb keeps in-frame clones, though not all of them. The sample shows 120,000 to 150,000 clones, about nine tenths of them seen only once. A few counts support this clone. V is TRBV10-3 and J is TRBJ1-4; 8 nucleotides match TRBD1. The TCR was taken from a man of 80 years or more with acute or convalescent COVID-19. Sequencing was done on a sample of peripheral blood. The CDR3, as DNA: TGTGCCATCAGTGCAGGGGGCCAACTGCATAATGAAAAACTGTTTTTT. Its translation is CAISAGGQLHNEKLFF.